This T cell receptor beta chain came from a study of blood T cell repertoires in COVID-19. About the study: Sources were T cells, B-cell-depleted T cells, or PBMCs; the material itself was cDNA or gDNA.

Using immunoSEQ multiplex PCR, the repertoire was profiled, and TCRdb retains in-frame clones only, with some absent. Here the sample spans about 140,000 clones, approximately 86% being singletons. This clone was seen more than once but under ten times. The CDR3 extends over 13 amino acids. The V and J ends lost 4 bases and 6 bases respectively, with 12 bases between them. Sample: peripheral blood. V and J are TRBV12-3 or TRBV12-4 and TRBJ1-2, with D maybe TRBD1 (5 bases). The origin of this receptor is a man between 65 and 79 years old with acute or convalescent COVID-19. DNA of the CDR3: TGTGCCAGCAGTTACGCGGGGGGAAATGGCTACACCTTC. Translating it yields CASSYAGGNGYTF.